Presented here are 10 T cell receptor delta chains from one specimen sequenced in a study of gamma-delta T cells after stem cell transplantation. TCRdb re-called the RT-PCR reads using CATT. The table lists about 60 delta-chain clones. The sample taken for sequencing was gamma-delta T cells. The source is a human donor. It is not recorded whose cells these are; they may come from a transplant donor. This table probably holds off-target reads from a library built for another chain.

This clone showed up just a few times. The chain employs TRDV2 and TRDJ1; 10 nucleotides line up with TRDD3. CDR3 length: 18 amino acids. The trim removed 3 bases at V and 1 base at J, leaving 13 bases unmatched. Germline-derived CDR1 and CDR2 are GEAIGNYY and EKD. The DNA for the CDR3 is TGTGCCTGTGACCCAATCAGTACTGGGGGATTATCCACCGATAAACTCATCTTT. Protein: CACDPISTGGLSTDKLIF.

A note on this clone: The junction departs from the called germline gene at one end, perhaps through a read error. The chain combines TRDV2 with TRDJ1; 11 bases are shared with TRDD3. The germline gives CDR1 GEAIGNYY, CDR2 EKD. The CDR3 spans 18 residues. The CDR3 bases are TGTGCCTGTGGCACCGCCGATGGGGGATACGCGAAAGGCGATAAACTCATCTTT. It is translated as CACGTADGGYAKGDKLIF.

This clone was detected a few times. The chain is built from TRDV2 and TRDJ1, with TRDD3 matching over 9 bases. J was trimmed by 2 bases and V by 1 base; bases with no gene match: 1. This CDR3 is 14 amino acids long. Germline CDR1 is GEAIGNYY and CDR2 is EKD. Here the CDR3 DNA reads TGTGCCTGTGACACACTGGGGGAAACCGATAAACTCATCTTT. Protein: CACDTLGETDKLIF.

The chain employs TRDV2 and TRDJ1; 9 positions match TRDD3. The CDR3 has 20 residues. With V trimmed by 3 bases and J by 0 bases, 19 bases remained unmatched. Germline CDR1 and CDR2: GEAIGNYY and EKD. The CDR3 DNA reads TGTGCCTGTGACGCGGTACTGGGGGACCGTAGAAGAGGGTACACCGATAAACTCATCTTT. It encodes CACDAVLGDRRRGYTDKLIF.

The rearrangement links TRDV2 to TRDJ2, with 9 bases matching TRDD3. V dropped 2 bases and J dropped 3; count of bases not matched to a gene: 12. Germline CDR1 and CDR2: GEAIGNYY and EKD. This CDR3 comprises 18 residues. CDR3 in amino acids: CACDKMGAGDTVTAQLFF. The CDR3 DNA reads TGTGCCTGTGACAAAATGGGTGCTGGGGATACGGTGACAGCACAACTCTTCTTT.

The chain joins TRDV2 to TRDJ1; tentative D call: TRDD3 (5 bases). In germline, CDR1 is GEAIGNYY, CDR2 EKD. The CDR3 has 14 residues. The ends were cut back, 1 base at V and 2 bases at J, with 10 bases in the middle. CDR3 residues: CACDTVLDTDKLIF. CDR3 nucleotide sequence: TGTGCCTGTGACACAGTACTGGATACCGATAAACTCATCTTT.

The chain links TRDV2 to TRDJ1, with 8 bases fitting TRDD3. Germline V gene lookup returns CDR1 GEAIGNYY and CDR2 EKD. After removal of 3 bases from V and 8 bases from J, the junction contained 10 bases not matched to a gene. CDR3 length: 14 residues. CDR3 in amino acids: CACDPLRGDKKLIF. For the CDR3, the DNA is TGTGCCTGTGACCCGTTACGGGGGGATAAAAAACTCATCTTT.

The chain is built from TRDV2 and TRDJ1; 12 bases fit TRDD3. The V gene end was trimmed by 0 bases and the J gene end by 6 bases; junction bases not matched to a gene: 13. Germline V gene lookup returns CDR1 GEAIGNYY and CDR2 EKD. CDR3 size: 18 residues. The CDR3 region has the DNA TGTGCCTGTGACACCCTGGGGGATACGCCGGAATATGGGAATAAACTCATCTTT. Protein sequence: CACDTLGDTPEYGNKLIF.

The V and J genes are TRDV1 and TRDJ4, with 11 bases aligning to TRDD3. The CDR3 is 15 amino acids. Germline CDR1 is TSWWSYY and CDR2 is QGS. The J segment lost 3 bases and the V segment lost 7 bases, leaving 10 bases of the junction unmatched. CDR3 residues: CALVPSGGYTRPLIF. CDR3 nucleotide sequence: TGTGCTCTTGTGCCCTCTGGGGGATACACCCGACCCCTGATCTTT.

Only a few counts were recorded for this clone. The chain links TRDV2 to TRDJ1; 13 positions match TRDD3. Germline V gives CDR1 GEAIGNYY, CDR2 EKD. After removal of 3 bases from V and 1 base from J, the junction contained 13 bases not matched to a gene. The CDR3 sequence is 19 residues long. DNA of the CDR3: TGTGCCTGTGACCCCGTACTGGGGGATACGCCTAACTTCACCGATAAACTCATCTTT. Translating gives CACDPVLGDTPNFTDKLIF.